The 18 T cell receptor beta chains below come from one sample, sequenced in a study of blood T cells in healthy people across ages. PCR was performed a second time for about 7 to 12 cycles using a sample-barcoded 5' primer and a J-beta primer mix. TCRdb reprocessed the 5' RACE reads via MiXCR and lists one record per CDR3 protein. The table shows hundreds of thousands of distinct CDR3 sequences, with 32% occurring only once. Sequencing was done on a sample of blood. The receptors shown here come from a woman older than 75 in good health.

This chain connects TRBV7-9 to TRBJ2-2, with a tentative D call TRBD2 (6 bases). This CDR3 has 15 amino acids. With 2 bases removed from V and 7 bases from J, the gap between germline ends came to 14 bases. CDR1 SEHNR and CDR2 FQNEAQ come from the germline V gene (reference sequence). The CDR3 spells CASSLIKSAGGELFF. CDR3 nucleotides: TGTGCCAGCAGCTTAATTAAATCAGCGGGCGGGGAGCTGTTTTTT.

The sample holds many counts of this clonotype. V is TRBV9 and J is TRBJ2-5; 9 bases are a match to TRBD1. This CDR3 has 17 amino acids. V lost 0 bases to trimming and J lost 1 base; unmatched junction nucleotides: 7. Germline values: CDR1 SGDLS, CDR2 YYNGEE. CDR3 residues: CASSVGAGTGSQETQYF. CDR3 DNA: TGTGCCAGCAGCGTAGGCGCTGGGACAGGGAGCCAAGAGACCCAGTACTTC.

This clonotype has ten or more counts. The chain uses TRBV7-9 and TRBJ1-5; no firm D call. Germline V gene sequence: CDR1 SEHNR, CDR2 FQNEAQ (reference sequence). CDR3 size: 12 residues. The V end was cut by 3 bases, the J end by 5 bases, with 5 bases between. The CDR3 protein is CASSFLDQPQHF. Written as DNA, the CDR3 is TGTGCCAGCAGCTTTCTTGATCAGCCCCAGCATTTT.

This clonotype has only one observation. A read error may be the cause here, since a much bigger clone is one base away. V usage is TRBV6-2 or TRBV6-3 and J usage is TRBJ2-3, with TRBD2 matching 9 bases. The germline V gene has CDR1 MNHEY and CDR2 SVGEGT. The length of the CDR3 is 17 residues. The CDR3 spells CASSYESLAGKTDAQYF. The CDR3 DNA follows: TGTGCCAGCAGTTACGAGTCCCTAGCGGGGAAGACAGATGCGCAGTATTTT.

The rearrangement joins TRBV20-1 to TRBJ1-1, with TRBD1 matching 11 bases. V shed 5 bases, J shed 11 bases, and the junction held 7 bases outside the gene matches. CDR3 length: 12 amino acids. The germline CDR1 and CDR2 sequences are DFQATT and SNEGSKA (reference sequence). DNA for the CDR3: TGCAGTGCTTGGACAGGGGGCTTAGGGGCTTTCTTT. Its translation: CSAWTGGLGAFF.

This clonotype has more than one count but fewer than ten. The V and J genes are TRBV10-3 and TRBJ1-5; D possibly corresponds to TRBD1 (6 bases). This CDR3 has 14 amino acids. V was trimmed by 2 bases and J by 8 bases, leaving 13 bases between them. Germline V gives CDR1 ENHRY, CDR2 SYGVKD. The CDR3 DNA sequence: TGTGCCATCAGTGAGACCGGGGGCGGTAAGCCCCAGCATTTT. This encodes CAISETGGGKPQHF.

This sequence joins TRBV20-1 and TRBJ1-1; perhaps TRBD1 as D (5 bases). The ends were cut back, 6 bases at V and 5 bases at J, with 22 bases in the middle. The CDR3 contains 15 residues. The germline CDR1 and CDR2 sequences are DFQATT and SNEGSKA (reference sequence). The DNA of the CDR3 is TGCAGTGCCAGCGCGACTGGGGCCGTGAGGACTGAAGCTTTCTTT. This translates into CSASATGAVRTEAFF.

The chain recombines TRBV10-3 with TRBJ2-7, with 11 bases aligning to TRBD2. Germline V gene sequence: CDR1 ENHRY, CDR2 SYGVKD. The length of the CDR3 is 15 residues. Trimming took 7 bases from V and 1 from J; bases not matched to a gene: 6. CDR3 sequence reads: CAITEGLAESYEQYF. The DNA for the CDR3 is TGTGCCATCACCGAGGGACTAGCGGAGTCCTACGAGCAGTACTTC.

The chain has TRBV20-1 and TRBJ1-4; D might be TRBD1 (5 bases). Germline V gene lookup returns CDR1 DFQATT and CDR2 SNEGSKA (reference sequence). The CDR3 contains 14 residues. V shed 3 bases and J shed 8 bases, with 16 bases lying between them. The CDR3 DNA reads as TGCAGTGCTAGGGGGGACCCTAGTGTCGAAAAACTGTTTTTT. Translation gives CSARGDPSVEKLFF.

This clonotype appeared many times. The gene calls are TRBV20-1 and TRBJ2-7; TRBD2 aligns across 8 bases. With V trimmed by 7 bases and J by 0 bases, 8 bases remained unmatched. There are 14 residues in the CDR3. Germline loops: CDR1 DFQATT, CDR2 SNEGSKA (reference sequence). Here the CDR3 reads CSGARGATSYEQYF. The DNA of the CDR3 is TGCAGTGGTGCGCGGGGGGCTACCTCCTACGAGCAGTACTTC.

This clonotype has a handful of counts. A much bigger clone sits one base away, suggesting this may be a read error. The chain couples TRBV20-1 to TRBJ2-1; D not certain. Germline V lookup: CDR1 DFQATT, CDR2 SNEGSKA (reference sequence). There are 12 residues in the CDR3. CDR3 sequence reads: CRADSRGDEQFF. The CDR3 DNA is TGCAGGGCCGACTCTAGAGGTGATGAGCAGTTCTTC.

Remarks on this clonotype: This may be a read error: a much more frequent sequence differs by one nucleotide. CDR3 nucleotides: TGCAGTGCCAAGAGGGCTGGCGGGACTAGCACAGATACGCAGTATTTT. Amino acid sequence: CSAKRAGGTSTDTQYF. The chain uses TRBV20-1 and TRBJ2-3, with D possibly being TRBD2 (6 bases). This CDR3 is 16 amino acids long. Germline CDR1 DFQATT, CDR2 SNEGSKA (reference sequence). The V end was cut by 6 bases, the J end by 0 bases, with 19 bases between.

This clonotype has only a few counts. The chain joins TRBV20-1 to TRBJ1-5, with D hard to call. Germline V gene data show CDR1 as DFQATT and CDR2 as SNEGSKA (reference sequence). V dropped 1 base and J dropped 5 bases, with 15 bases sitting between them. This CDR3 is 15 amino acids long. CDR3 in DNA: TGCAGTGCTAGAGCGTCTGGGGAGGTCGATCAGCCCCAGCATTTT. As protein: CSARASGEVDQPQHF.

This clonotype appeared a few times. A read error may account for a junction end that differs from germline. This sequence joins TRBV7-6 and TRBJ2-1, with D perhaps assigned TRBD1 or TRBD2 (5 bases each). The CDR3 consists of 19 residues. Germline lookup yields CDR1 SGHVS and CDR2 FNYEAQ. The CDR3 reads CVSSLRRTHLQLRNDEQFF. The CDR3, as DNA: TGTGTCAGCAGCTTAAGGAGGACACACCTCCAGCTTAGAAACGATGAGCAGTTCTTC.

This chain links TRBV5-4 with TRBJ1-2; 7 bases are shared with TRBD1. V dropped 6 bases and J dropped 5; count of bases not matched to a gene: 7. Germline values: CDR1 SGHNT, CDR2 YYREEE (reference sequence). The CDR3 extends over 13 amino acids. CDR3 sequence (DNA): TGTGCCAGCAACCCGGGACAGATTTATGGCTACACCTTC. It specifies CASNPGQIYGYTF.

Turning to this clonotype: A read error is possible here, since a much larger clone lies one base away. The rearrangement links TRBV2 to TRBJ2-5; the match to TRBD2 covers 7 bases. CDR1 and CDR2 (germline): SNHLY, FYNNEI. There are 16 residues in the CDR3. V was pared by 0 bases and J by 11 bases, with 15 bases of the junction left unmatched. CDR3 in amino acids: CASSEAGGTYRNEQYF. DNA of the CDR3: TGTGCCAGCAGTGAAGCGGGAGGGACCTACCGCAATGAGCAGTACTTC.

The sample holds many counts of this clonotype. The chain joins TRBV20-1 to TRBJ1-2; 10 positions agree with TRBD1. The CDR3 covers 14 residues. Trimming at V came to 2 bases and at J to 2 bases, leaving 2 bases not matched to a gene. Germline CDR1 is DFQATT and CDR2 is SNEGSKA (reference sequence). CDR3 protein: CSARQDRGNYGYTF. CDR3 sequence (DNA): TGCAGTGCTAGACAGGACAGGGGGAACTATGGCTACACCTTC.

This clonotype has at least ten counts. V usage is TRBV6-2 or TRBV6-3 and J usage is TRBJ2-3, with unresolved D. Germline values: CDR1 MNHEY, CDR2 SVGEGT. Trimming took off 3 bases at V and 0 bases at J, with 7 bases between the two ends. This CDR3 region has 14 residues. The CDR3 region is CASSYVASTDTQYF. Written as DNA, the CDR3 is TGTGCCAGCAGTTATGTTGCTAGCACAGATACGCAGTATTTT.